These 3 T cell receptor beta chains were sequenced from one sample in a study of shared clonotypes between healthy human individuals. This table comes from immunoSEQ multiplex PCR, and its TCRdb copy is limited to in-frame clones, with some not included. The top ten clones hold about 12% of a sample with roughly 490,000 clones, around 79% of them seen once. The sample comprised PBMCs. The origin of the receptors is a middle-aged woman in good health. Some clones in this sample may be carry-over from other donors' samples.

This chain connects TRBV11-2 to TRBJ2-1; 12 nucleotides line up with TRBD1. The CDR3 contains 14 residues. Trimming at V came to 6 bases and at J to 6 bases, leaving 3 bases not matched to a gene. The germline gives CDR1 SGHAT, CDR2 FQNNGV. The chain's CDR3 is CASRRDRGPNEQFF. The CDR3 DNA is TGTGCCAGCAGACGGGACAGGGGGCCCAATGAGCAGTTCTTC. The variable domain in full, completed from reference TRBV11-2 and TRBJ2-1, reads EAGVAQSPRYKIIEKRQSVAFWCNPISGHATLYWYQQILGQGPKLLIQFQNNGVVDDSQLPKDRFSAERLKGVDSTLKIQPAKLEDSAVYLCASRRDRGPNEQFFGPGTRLTVL.

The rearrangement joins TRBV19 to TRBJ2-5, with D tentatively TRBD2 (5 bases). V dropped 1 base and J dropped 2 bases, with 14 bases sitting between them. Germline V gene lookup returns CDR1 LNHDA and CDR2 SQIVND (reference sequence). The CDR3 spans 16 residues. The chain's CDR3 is CASSIGRRWGQETQYF. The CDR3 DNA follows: TGTGCCAGTAGTATAGGGAGGCGTTGGGGACAAGAGACCCAGTACTTC. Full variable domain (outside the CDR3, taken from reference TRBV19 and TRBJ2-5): DGGITQSPKYLFRKEGQNVTLSCEQNLNHDAMYWYRQDPGQGLRLIYYSQIVNDFQKGDIAEGYSVSREKKESFPLTVTSAQKNPTAFYLCASSIGRRWGQETQYFGPGTRLLVL.

CDR3 in amino acids: CASSLSMGRFFYEQYF. In DNA form, the CDR3 reads TGTGCCAGCTCACTATCGATGGGGCGATTTTTCTACGAGCAGTACTTC. This chain joins TRBV18 and TRBJ2-7; maybe TRBD1 (5 bases). In germline, CDR1 is KGHSH, CDR2 LQKENI. Trimming cost V 4 bases and J 3 bases, with 19 bases left between them. The CDR3 extends over 16 amino acids. Full variable domain (remainder filled in from reference TRBV18 and TRBJ2-7): NAGVMQNPRHLVRRRGQEARLRCSPMKGHSHVYWYRQLPEEGLKFMVYLQKENIIDESGMPKERFSAEFPKEGPSILRIQQVVRGDSAAYFCASSLSMGRFFYEQYFGPGTRLTVT.